The 9 T cell receptor beta chains given below trace back to one sample, sequenced in a study of blood T cells in healthy people across ages. A second PCR, run for roughly 7 to 12 cycles, used a sample-barcoded 5' primer plus a J-beta primer mix. TCRdb re-analysed the 5' RACE reads in MiXCR, keeping a single row per CDR3 protein. The profile shows roughly 1.9 million distinct CDR3 sequences, 30% to 40% of them singletons. The specimen was blood. These receptors all come from a human donor in good health.

The CDR3 coding sequence is TGTGCCAGCAGTGAAGGCGGGACTAGCGGGGACTCCTACAATGAGCAGTTCTTC. This gives the protein CASSEGGTSGDSYNEQFF. This chain joins TRBV2 and TRBJ2-1, with TRBD2 identical over 13 bases. Germline values: CDR1 SNHLY, CDR2 FYNNEI. CDR3 length equals 18 residues. The J segment lost 0 bases and the V segment lost 1 base, leaving 3 bases of the junction unmatched. Full variable domain (outside the CDR3, taken from reference TRBV2 and TRBJ2-1): EPEVTQTPSHQVTQMGQEVILRCVPISNHLYFYWYRQILGQKVEFLVSFYNNEISEKSEIFDDQFSVERPDGSNFTLKIRSTKLEDSAMYFCASSEGGTSGDSYNEQFFGPGTRLTVL.

The table lists this clonotype with a count of one. The genes are TRBV6-5 and TRBJ2-1; TRBD2 is a possible D gene (6 bases). CDR3 length: 20 amino acids. Trimming pared 0 bases from V and 5 bases from J, leaving 26 bases between. Germline V lookup: CDR1 MNHEY, CDR2 SVGAGI. The CDR3 region has the DNA TGTGCCAGCAGTTACTCGAATCCGAGGCAGGGAGGATACCACCACAATGAGCAGTTCTTC. Amino acid sequence: CASSYSNPRQGGYHHNEQFF.

The gene calls are TRBV10-3 and TRBJ1-2; D unclear. Trimming took 6 bases from V and 4 from J, leaving 9 bases between them. This CDR3 region has 12 residues. CDR1 and CDR2 (germline): ENHRY, SYGVKD. The CDR3 sequence is CAIRDLSYGYTF. In nucleotides, the CDR3 is TGTGCCATCAGGGACCTGAGCTATGGCTACACCTTC.

The rearrangement links TRBV6-2 or TRBV6-3 to TRBJ2-4, with D unclear. This CDR3 is 15 amino acids long. Germline-derived CDR1 and CDR2 are MNHEY and SVGEGT. Trimming removed 5 bases at V and 9 bases at J, with 20 bases between. CDR3 residues: CASSGRAQTVGIQYF. The CDR3 DNA follows: TGTGCCAGCAGTGGCCGGGCCCAAACTGTGGGCATTCAGTACTTC.

This clonotype occurred a few times. The chain has TRBV5-1 and TRBJ1-2; D is ambiguous. Trimming took 0 bases from V and 4 from J, leaving 7 bases between them. Looked up from germline, CDR1 is SGHRS and CDR2 is YFSETQ. The length of the CDR3 is 13 residues. The CDR3 DNA reads as TGCGCCAGCAGCTTGGCCCCAGTCTATGGCTACACCTTC. It yields the protein CASSLAPVYGYTF. Supplemented by reference TRBV5-1 and TRBJ1-2, the full variable domain reads KAGVTQTPRYLIKTRGQQVTLSCSPISGHRSVSWYQQTPGQGLQFLFEYFSETQRNKGNFPGRFSGRQFSNSRSEMNVSTLELGDSALYLCASSLAPVYGYTFGSGTRLTVV.

As concerns this clonotype: Here the CDR3 omits its conserved ending phenylalanine or tryptophan, so a read error is the likely source. The limits of the CDR3 on the DNA are not certain, so only TCRdb's listed CDR3 is given. The genes are TRBV7-2 and TRBJ1-2. The CDR3 spans 13 residues, counting both ends. CDR1 and CDR2 from the germline V gene are SGHTA and FQGNSA. The CDR3 spells CASSLNPARSDTC.

This chain connects TRBV12-3 or TRBV12-4 to TRBJ1-5, with D possibly being TRBD1 (6 bases). The CDR3 covers 14 residues. The V end lost 2 bases, the J end lost 5 bases, and 10 bases lay between the germline ends. This CDR3 reads CASSLQGRDQPQHF. The CDR3 nucleotides read TGTGCCAGCAGTTTACAGGGGAGGGATCAGCCCCAGCATTTT.

This clonotype has a handful of counts. This chain connects TRBV28 to TRBJ2-3; TRBD2 aligns across 7 bases. The V and J ends lost 6 bases and 0 bases, in that order; junction bases with no gene match: 9. The CDR3 loop spans 16 amino acids. Per germline, CDR1 MDHEN and CDR2 SYDVKM. The CDR3 reads CASRRRLAASTDTQYF. CDR3 DNA: TGTGCCAGCAGACGACGGCTAGCGGCGAGCACAGATACGCAGTATTTT.

In nucleotides, the CDR3 is TGTGCCAGCAGCCCCATCGCCGGGACAGGGAGAAATGAGCAGTACTTC. Protein: CASSPIAGTGRNEQYF. This chain connects TRBV6-5 to TRBJ2-5, with 9 bases lining up with TRBD1. This CDR3 comprises 16 residues. V trimming: 6 bases; J trimming: 11 bases; junction bases outside the gene matches: 19. Germline V gives CDR1 MNHEY, CDR2 SVGAGI.